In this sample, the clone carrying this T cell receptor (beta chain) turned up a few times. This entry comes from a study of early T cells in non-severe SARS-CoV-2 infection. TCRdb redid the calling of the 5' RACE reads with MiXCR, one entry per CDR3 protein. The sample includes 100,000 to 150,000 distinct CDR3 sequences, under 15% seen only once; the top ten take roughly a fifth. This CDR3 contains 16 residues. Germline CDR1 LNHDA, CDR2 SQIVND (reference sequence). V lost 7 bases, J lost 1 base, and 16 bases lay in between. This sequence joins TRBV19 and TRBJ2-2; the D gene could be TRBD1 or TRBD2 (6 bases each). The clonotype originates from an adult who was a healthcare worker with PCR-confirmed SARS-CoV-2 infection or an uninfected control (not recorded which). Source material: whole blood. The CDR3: CASTKGRGLNTGELFF. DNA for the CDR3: TGTGCCAGTACCAAAGGCCGGGGGCTGAACACCGGGGAGCTGTTTTTT. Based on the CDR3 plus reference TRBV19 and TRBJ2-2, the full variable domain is DGGITQSPKYLFRKEGQNVTLSCEQNLNHDAMYWYRQDPGQGLRLIYYSQIVNDFQKGDIAEGYSVSREKKESFPLTVTSAQKNPTAFYLCASTKGRGLNTGELFFGEGSRLTVL.